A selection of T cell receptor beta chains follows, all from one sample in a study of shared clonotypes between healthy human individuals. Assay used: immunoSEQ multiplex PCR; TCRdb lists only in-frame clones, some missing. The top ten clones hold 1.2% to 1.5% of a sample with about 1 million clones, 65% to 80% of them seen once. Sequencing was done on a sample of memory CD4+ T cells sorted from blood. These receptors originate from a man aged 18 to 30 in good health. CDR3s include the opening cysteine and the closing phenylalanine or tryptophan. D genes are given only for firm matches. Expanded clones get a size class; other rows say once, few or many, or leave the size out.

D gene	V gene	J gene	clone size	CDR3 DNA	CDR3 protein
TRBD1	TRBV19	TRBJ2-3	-	TGTGCCAGTAGTATACAGGGACAGGGAGGAGATACGCAGTATTTT	CASSIQGQGGDTQYF
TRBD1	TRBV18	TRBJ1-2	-	TGTGCCAGCTCACCCGAACAGGACAGGGGATACGGCTACACCTTC	CASSPEQDRGYGYTF
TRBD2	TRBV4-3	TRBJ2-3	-	TGCGCCAGCAGCCAAGATCTGGCTAGCGGGAGGGCGGGGGCAGATACGCAGTATTTT	CASSQDLASGRAGADTQYF
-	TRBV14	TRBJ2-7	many	TGTGCCAGCAGCGGGACCGGGGCCTCGTCCTACGAGCAGTACTTC	CASSGTGASSYEQYF
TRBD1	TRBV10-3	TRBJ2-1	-	TGTGCCATCAGTGAGTCTCAGGGGGCTAGCTCCTACAATGAGCAGTTCTTC	CAISESQGASSYNEQFF
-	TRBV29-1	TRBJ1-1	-	TGCAGCGTTGCCGACAGGGAAGCTTTCTTT	CSVADREAFF
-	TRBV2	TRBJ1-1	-	TGTGCCAGCATCGGACTAATGAACACTGAAGCTTTCTTT	CASIGLMNTEAFF
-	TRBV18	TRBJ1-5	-	TGTGCCAGCTCACAGGGTGGACAGCCCCAGCATTTT	CASSQGGQPQHF
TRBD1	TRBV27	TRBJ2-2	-	TGTGCCAGCAGTCGCGACAGGGTGAGCACCGGGGAGCTGTTTTTT	CASSRDRVSTGELFF
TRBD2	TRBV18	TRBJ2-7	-	TGTGCCAGCTCAGGACTAGCGGGGCTTCGGCGCGAGCAGTACTTC	CASSGLAGLRREQYF
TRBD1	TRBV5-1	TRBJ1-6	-	TGCGCCAGCAGCCCGGACAGGGGGCAAAGTTCACCCCTCCACTTT	CASSPDRGQSSPLHF
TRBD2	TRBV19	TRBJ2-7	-	TGTGCCAGTAGTTCCCCCTCGAGCGGGAGTGTAGGCGAGCAGTACTTC	CASSSPSSGSVGEQYF
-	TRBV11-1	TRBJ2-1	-	TGTGCCAGCAGCTTACAGACGGGGACCTACAATGAGCAGTTCTTC	CASSLQTGTYNEQFF
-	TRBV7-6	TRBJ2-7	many	TGTGCCAGCAGCTTAGGGGGGACTGGTATATACGAGCAGTACTTC	CASSLGGTGIYEQYF
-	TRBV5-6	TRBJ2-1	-	TGTGCCAGCAGCTTGTTAGTAGGCTCCTACAATGAGCAGTTCTTC	CASSLLVGSYNEQFF
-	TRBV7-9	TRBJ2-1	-	TGTGCCAGCAGTTCGGACTCACCCAATGAGCAGTTCTTC	CASSSDSPNEQFF
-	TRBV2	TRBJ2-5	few	TGTGCCAGCAGTGCATTAGCAGGTCGACAAGAGACCCAGTACTTC	CASSALAGRQETQYF
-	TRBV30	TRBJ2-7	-	TGTGCCTGGAGTCCAACCAGGGAACAGCAGTACTTC	CAWSPTREQQYF
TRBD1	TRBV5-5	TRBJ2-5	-	TGTGCCAGCAGCTCAGGGGGCGCAGAGACCCAGTACTTC	CASSSGGAETQYF
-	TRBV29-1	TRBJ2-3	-	TGCAGCGTTGAAGGGGGGTCGGGAACGCAGTATTTT	CSVEGGSGTQYF
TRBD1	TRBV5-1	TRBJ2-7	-	TGCGCCAGCAGCTCCGGGACAGGGGGCTTCGAGCAGTACTTC	CASSSGTGGFEQYF